The 30 T cell receptor beta chains in this list originate from one sample, sequenced in a study of T cells after yellow fever vaccination. MiXCR was run by TCRdb on the 5' RACE reads, yielding one entry per CDR3 protein. Of about 85,000 distinct CDR3 sequences in the sample, 13% were seen once. Sequencing used CD8+ T cells not binding an NS4B(214-222) dextramer, sorted from PBMCs, obtained approximately 20 days after the first yellow fever vaccination. These receptors were collected from a man younger than 30 who received the YFV17D yellow fever vaccine.

This clonotype was observed a few times. This rearrangement joins TRBV7-9 to TRBJ1-2; D might be TRBD1 (6 bases). In germline, CDR1 is SEHNR, CDR2 FQNEAQ (reference sequence). V was clipped by 2 bases and J by 5 bases, with 9 bases between them. There are 13 residues in the CDR3. The chain's CDR3 is CASSLFQGYGYTF. The CDR3 region has the DNA TGTGCCAGCAGCTTATTCCAGGGGTATGGCTACACCTTC. The full variable domain, completed using reference TRBV7-9 and TRBJ1-2, is DTGVSQNPRHKITKRGQNVTFRCDPISEHNRLYWYRQTLGQGPEFLTYFQNEAQLEKSRLLSDRFSAERPKGSFSTLEIQRTEQGDSAMYLCASSLFQGYGYTFGSGTRLTVV.

This clonotype has ten or more counts. V gene TRBV24-1 combines with J gene TRBJ2-2, with D possibly matching TRBD1 (6 bases). Per the germline V gene, CDR1 is KGHDR and CDR2 is SFDVKD. The V and J ends lost 3 bases and 1 base respectively, with 14 bases between them. CDR3 length: 17 residues. This CDR3 reads CATSDRVEQGNTGELFF. The CDR3 nucleotides read TGTGCCACCAGTGATCGGGTTGAACAGGGGAACACCGGGGAGCTGTTTTTT.

The V gene is TRBV11-2, the J gene TRBJ2-2; D is possibly TRBD1 (6 bases). Deletions cut 4 bases from V and 5 bases from J, with 17 bases between. Looked up from germline, CDR1 is SGHAT and CDR2 is FQNNGV. This CDR3 region has 16 residues. The CDR3 region is CASSSSGQKRTGELFF. CDR3 coding DNA: TGTGCCAGCAGCTCCTCCGGACAGAAAAGAACCGGGGAGCTGTTTTTT.

This clonotype was picked up a small number of times. The genes are TRBV6-5 and TRBJ2-1, with TRBD2 as a possible D gene (6 bases). The CDR3 has 14 amino acids. V lost 6 bases and J 7 bases, leaving 16 bases between the germline ends. Germline V gene lookup returns CDR1 MNHEY and CDR2 SVGAGI. The CDR3 loop is CASRPVSGENEQFF. Here the CDR3 DNA reads TGTGCCAGCAGACCCGTTTCGGGGGAGAATGAGCAGTTCTTC.

This clonotype has only a few counts. The V call is TRBV5-1, the J call TRBJ1-6, with 8 bases fitting TRBD1. The CDR3 contains 15 residues. CDR1 is SGHRS, CDR2 YFSETQ, per germline. V dropped 3 bases and J dropped 2; count of bases not matched to a gene: 1. CDR3 sequence reads: CASSSTGAYNSPLHF. CDR3 DNA: TGCGCCAGCAGCTCGACAGGGGCCTATAATTCACCCCTCCACTTT.

The V and J genes are TRBV10-3 and TRBJ2-7; 7 bases map to TRBD1. Germline lookup yields CDR1 ENHRY and CDR2 SYGVKD. V was pared by 4 bases and J by 2 bases, with 11 bases of the junction left unmatched. This CDR3 has 16 residues. CDR3 protein: CAISASGQVKPYEQYF. Written as DNA, the CDR3 is TGTGCCATCAGTGCGTCCGGACAGGTAAAACCCTACGAGCAGTACTTC.

This clonotype was counted a few times. The chain employs TRBV12-3 or TRBV12-4 and TRBJ2-7; possibly TRBD1 for D (5 bases). This CDR3 comprises 11 residues. Between the trimmed V and J ends, which lost 6 bases and 2 bases, there was a span of 5 bases. The CDR3 bases are TGTGCCAGCAGCAGGGCCTACGAGCAGTACTTC. This codes for CASSRAYEQYF.

A remark on this clonotype: A much larger clone lies one base from this, so it may be a read error. J is TRBJ2-7 and V is TRBV4-3; D possibly corresponds to TRBD1 (5 bases). The CDR3 spans 17 residues. The germline V gene has CDR1 LGHNA and CDR2 YSLEER. Trimming left V 0 bases short and J 2 bases short, with 17 bases between. CDR3 bases: TGCGCCAGCAGCCAAGATCGAACAGGATCAAGGGCCTACGAGCAGTACTTC. This codes for CASSQDRTGSRAYEQYF.

This clonotype was seen more than once but under ten times. The chain links TRBV25-1 to TRBJ2-5; D is perhaps TRBD1 or TRBD2 (5 bases each). CDR3 length: 16 amino acids. The ends were cut back, 0 bases at V and 0 bases at J, with 11 bases in the middle. The germline CDR1 and CDR2 sequences are MGHDK and SYGVNS. The CDR3 region is CASSEYEGRDQETQYF. CDR3 bases: TGTGCCAGCAGTGAATATGAGGGGAGAGACCAAGAGACCCAGTACTTC.

This clonotype was counted between two and nine times. The rearrangement joins TRBV6-2 or TRBV6-3 to TRBJ2-1, with 15 positions matching TRBD2. V gave up 5 bases and J gave up 0 bases; unmatched junction bases: 2. The CDR3 has 17 residues. Germline lookup yields CDR1 MNHEY and CDR2 SVGEGT. CDR3 in amino acids: CASSGLAGGGSYNEQFF. The CDR3 nucleotides are TGTGCCAGCAGTGGACTAGCGGGGGGGGGCTCCTACAATGAGCAGTTCTTC.

In its sample, this clonotype was seen a few times. The chain has TRBV29-1 and TRBJ2-1; 12 nucleotides line up with TRBD2. The CDR3 loop spans 13 amino acids. V was pared by 7 bases and J by 7 bases, with 5 bases of the junction left unmatched. Per germline, CDR1 SQVTM and CDR2 ANQGSEA. The CDR3 DNA is TGCAGCGGCCGGACTAGCGGGGATAATGAGCAGTTCTTC. Translation: CSGRTSGDNEQFF.

This clonotype was detected a few times. The chain is built from TRBV4-1 and TRBJ2-3; 8 bases agree with TRBD2. V was pared by 3 bases and J by 4 bases, with 6 bases of the junction left unmatched. This CDR3 has 15 residues. Per germline, CDR1 MGHRA and CDR2 YSYEKL. CDR3 sequence: CASSHRGGLADTQYF. CDR3 bases: TGCGCCAGCAGCCATCGGGGGGGCTTAGCAGATACGCAGTATTTT.

This clonotype has just a few counts. The J gene is TRBJ2-1, the V gene TRBV4-3; possibly TRBD2 for D (5 bases). The CDR3 loop spans 16 amino acids. CDR1 and CDR2 from the germline V gene are LGHNA and YSLEER. V was cut by 1 base and J by 7 bases, with 17 bases left in between. Here the CDR3 DNA reads TGCGCCAGCAGCCAAGGTCAAACTGCCGGGGTGAATGAGCAGTTCTTC. Its translation is CASSQGQTAGVNEQFF.

The genes are TRBV4-3 and TRBJ2-3; tentative D call: TRBD2 (5 bases). The CDR3 extends over 16 amino acids. Germline V gene lookup returns CDR1 LGHNA and CDR2 YSLEER. Trimming removed 0 bases at V and 4 bases at J, with 14 bases between. Written as DNA, the CDR3 is TGCGCCAGCAGCCAAGATCACGAGGGTAGTCCAGATACGCAGTATTTT. Encoded protein: CASSQDHEGSPDTQYF.

This clonotype showed up just a few times. The V gene is TRBV7-9, the J gene TRBJ2-7; D may be TRBD1 (6 bases). V lost 0 bases, J lost 0 bases, and 9 bases lay in between. The CDR3 contains 15 residues. Germline V gene sequence: CDR1 SEHNR, CDR2 FQNEAQ (reference sequence). The CDR3: CASSLAWGPSYEQYF. The CDR3 region has the DNA TGTGCCAGCAGCTTAGCCTGGGGGCCCTCCTACGAGCAGTACTTC.

The sample holds many counts of this clonotype. The V gene is TRBV29-1, the J gene TRBJ2-5; tentatively, D is TRBD1 (6 bases). The CDR3 length is 14 residues. Trimming pared 2 bases from V and 1 base from J, leaving 11 bases between. The germline V gene encodes CDR1 SQVTM and CDR2 ANQGSEA. DNA of the CDR3: TGCAGCGTTGAACCGACAGGCCTCCAAGAGACCCAGTACTTC. Translating it yields CSVEPTGLQETQYF.

This clonotype occurred a few times. This rearrangement joins TRBV28 to TRBJ2-7, with D unclear. The CDR3 length is 18 residues. V lost 5 bases and J 0 bases, leaving 23 bases between the germline ends. The V gene's germline CDR1 is MDHEN and CDR2 SYDVKM. The chain's CDR3 is CASSPDPYTGLYSYEQYF. As DNA, the CDR3 is TGTGCCAGCAGTCCGGACCCTTATACCGGGCTCTACTCCTACGAGCAGTACTTC.

The chain combines TRBV7-2 with TRBJ2-3, with D tentatively TRBD1 or TRBD2 (5 bases each). Germline CDR1 and CDR2: SGHTA and FQGNSA. The CDR3 length is 14 residues. The CDR3 sequence: CAVGTGWGTDTQYF. The CDR3 DNA reads as TGTGCTGTGGGGACGGGGTGGGGAACAGATACGCAGTATTTT.

This clonotype was detected a few times. This rearrangement joins TRBV15 to TRBJ2-5, with D perhaps TRBD2 (6 bases). V lost 4 bases and J 5 bases, leaving 11 bases between the germline ends. CDR3 size: 13 residues. The germline V gene encodes CDR1 LNHNV and CDR2 YYDKDF (reference sequence). The CDR3 sequence: CATSKDGGETQYF. CDR3 nucleotides: TGTGCCACCAGCAAAGACGGGGGTGAGACCCAGTACTTC.

The J gene is TRBJ2-1, the V gene TRBV19; 12 bases agree with TRBD2. In germline, CDR1 is LNHDA, CDR2 SQIVND (reference sequence). Trimming at V came to 0 bases and at J to 8 bases, leaving 5 bases not matched to a gene. CDR3 length: 16 amino acids. This chain's CDR3 is CASSIDASGGADEQFF. The DNA of the CDR3 is TGTGCCAGTAGTATAGATGCTAGCGGGGGGGCCGATGAGCAGTTCTTC.

A few counts support this clonotype. The V call is TRBV12-3 or TRBV12-4, the J call TRBJ2-1, with no clear D. CDR3 length: 11 residues. V gave up 3 bases and J gave up 9 bases, with 6 bases separating them. The DNA for the CDR3 is TGTGCCAGCAGTTTCGCTGTTGAGCAGTTCTTC. This sequence encodes CASSFAVEQFF.

This clonotype has a handful of counts. The chain carries TRBV20-1 and TRBJ2-4; D might be TRBD2 (5 bases). The V end was cut by 1 base, the J end by 8 bases, with 18 bases between. This CDR3 is 15 amino acids long. Germline assignment: CDR1 DFQATT and CDR2 SNEGSKA (reference sequence). The CDR3 coding sequence is TGCAGTGCTAGAGGCCGGACCGGGCCCGGGGACATTCAGTACTTC. As protein: CSARGRTGPGDIQYF.

This clonotype was detected only a few times. The V gene is TRBV4-2, the J gene TRBJ2-2; D unclear. The V gene lost 1 base and the J gene lost 6 bases, with 6 bases spanning the gap. CDR3 size: 13 residues. CDR1 and CDR2 (germline): LGHNA, YNFKEQ. DNA of the CDR3: TGTGCCAGCAGCCAAGCAGTGGCCGGGGAGCTGTTTTTT. Translating it yields CASSQAVAGELFF.

This chain links TRBV6-1 with TRBJ2-2; no reliable D call. Germline V CDR1 and CDR2: MNHNS, SASEGT. This CDR3 has 13 amino acids. V was trimmed by 8 bases and J by 1 base, leaving 8 bases between them. The CDR3 DNA is TGTGCCAGCGGACGTCAGAACACCGGGGAGCTGTTTTTT. It translates to CASGRQNTGELFF.

This clonotype showed up just a few times. This sequence joins TRBV27 and TRBJ2-7; TRBD1 aligns across 9 bases. V lost 7 bases to trimming and J lost 3 bases; unmatched junction nucleotides: 10. The CDR3 covers 15 residues. CDR1 is MNHEY, CDR2 SMNVEV, per germline (reference sequence). The CDR3 sequence: CASKAWTGDIYEQYF. The CDR3 DNA sequence: TGTGCCAGCAAAGCATGGACAGGGGACATCTACGAGCAGTACTTC.

This clonotype has more than one count but fewer than ten. The V and J genes are TRBV27 and TRBJ1-5; TRBD1 aligns across 9 bases. Germline trimming cut 4 bases from V and 5 bases from J; bases unmatched to any gene: 6. CDR3 size: 15 residues. Germline CDR1 reads MNHEY; CDR2 reads SMNVEV (reference sequence). CDR3 region: CASSSETGGYQPQHF. CDR3 sequence (DNA): TGTGCCAGCAGTTCTGAGACAGGGGGTTATCAGCCCCAGCATTTT.

The V gene is TRBV7-9, the J gene TRBJ1-4, with D unresolved. Trimming stripped 4 bases from V and 0 bases from J, with 9 bases between. The CDR3 consists of 15 residues. Germline V gene sequence: CDR1 SEHNR, CDR2 FQNEAQ (reference sequence). The CDR3 DNA sequence: TGTGCCAGCAGCTCCCCTGGGTCAACTAATGAAAAACTGTTTTTT. This translates into CASSSPGSTNEKLFF.

This clonotype was found a few times. The V gene is TRBV30, the J gene TRBJ2-2; D ambiguous. With 4 bases removed from V and 3 bases from J, the gap between germline ends came to 15 bases. CDR3 length: 15 residues. CDR1 GTSNPN and CDR2 SVGIG come from the germline V gene (reference sequence). In nucleotides, the CDR3 is TGTGCCTGGACTCCCCAAGCTACCTACACCGGGGAGCTGTTTTTT. Encoded protein: CAWTPQATYTGELFF. The complete variable domain, with remaining parts taken from reference TRBV30 and TRBJ2-2, reads SQTIHQWPATLVQPVGSPLSLECTVEGTSNPNLYWYRQAAGRGLQLLFYSVGIGQISSEVPQNLSASRPQDRQFILSSKKLLLSDSGFYLCAWTPQATYTGELFFGEGSRLTVL.

The V call is TRBV7-2, the J call TRBJ2-1; 13 positions agree with TRBD2. The germline V gene has CDR1 SGHTA and CDR2 FQGNSA. V lost 5 bases and J lost 6; bases outside the gene matches: 7. The CDR3 is made up of 16 amino acids. The CDR3 DNA is TGTGCCAGCAGCATACTAGCGGGGGGGCCAAGCAATGAGCAGTTCTTC. Its translation: CASSILAGGPSNEQFF.

The CDR3 nucleotides are TGTGCCAGCAGCCCCGGGGCAGGGATGACCGGGGAGCTGTTTTTT. Its translation is CASSPGAGMTGELFF. V and J are TRBV5-4 and TRBJ2-2; D tentatively reads TRBD1 or TRBD2 (5 bases each). V was shortened by 4 bases and J by 5 bases, with 15 bases between the two germline ends. CDR1 SGHNT and CDR2 YYREEE come from the germline V gene (reference sequence). This CDR3 contains 15 residues.